This record concerns one TCR beta chain sequence. CDR1 is LNHDA and CDR2 is SQIVND in the germline V gene (reference sequence). The ends were cut back, 5 bases at V and 0 bases at J, with 14 bases in the middle. The CDR3 spans 16 residues. These data belong to a study of control samples from healthy donors and cancer patients. Clones were read by immunoSEQ multiplex PCR, and TCRdb kept only the in-frame ones, dropping some. The sample contains 100,000 to 150,000 clones, approximately 92% of which appear only once. The TCR sequence derives from a woman in her forties or fifties in good health. The chain combines TRBV19 with TRBJ2-1; D is possibly TRBD1 or TRBD2 (5 bases each). The source material was blood. The CDR3 DNA is TGTGCCAGTAGTGCCCACCGGGACGACTCCTACAATGAGCAGTTCTTC. Protein sequence: CASSAHRDDSYNEQFF.